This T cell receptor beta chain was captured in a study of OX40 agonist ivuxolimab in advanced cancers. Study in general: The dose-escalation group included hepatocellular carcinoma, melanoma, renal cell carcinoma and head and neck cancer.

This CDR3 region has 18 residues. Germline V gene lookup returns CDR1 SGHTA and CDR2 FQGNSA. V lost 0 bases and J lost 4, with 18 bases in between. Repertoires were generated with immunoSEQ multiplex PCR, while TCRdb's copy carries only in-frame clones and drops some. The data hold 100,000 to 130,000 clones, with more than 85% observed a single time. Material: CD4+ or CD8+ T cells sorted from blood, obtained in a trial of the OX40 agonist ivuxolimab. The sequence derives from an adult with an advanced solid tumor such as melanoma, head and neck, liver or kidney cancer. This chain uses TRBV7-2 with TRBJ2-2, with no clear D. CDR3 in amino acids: CASSLASMGSPGTGELFF. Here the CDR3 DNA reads TGTGCCAGCAGCTTAGCCTCCATGGGTAGTCCGGGCACCGGGGAGCTGTTTTTT.